This T cell receptor (beta chain) emerged from a study of technical replicates of blood from a few donors. Libraries were prepared by immunoSEQ multiplex PCR; TCRdb keeps only in-frame clonotypes and omits some of them. In the table there are approximately 73,000 clones, 85% to 95% of which are singletons. The CDR3 covers 16 residues. Germline CDR1 SEHNR, CDR2 FQNEAQ (reference sequence). V shed 5 bases, J shed 4 bases, and the junction held 11 bases outside the gene matches. Sample: T cells isolated from PBMCs. This TCR came from a human donor in good health. The V and J genes are TRBV7-9 and TRBJ1-3; 7 bases align to TRBD1. CDR3 amino acids: CASSVEQGQGGNTIYF. As DNA, the CDR3 is TGTGCCAGCAGCGTCGAACAGGGGCAGGGCGGAAACACCATATATTTT.